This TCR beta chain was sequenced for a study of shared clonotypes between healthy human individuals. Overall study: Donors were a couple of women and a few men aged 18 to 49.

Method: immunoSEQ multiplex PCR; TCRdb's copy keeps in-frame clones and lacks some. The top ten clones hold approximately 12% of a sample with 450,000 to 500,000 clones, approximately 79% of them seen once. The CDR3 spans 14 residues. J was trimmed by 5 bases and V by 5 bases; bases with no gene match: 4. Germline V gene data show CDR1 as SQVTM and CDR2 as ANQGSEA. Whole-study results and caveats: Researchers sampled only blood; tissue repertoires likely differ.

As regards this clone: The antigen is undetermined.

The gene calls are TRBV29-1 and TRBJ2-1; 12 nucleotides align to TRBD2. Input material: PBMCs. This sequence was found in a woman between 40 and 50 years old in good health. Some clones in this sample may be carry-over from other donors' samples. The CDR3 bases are TGCAGCGTTTTCCTAGCGGGAGGGAACAATGAGCAGTTCTTC. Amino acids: CSVFLAGGNNEQFF.